These 29 T cell receptor beta chains were sequenced from one sample in a study of blood T cell repertoires in COVID-19. Some clones are missing from TCRdb's copy, which holds only in-frame ones; the method was immunoSEQ multiplex PCR. The sample yields over 250,000 clones, 88% seen once. The source material was PBMCs or T cells enriched from blood (not recorded which). The receptors were sampled from a woman aged 55-75 years in a cohort exposed to, infected with or recovered from COVID-19 (not recorded which).

The chain has TRBV2 and TRBJ2-7, with 9 bases lining up with TRBD1. The V segment lost 8 bases and the J segment 3 bases; nucleotides outside the gene matches: 8. The CDR3 sequence is 14 residues long. The germline V gene has CDR1 SNHLY and CDR2 FYNNEI. The CDR3 reads CASGKGQGIYEQYF. The CDR3 nucleotides read TGTGCCAGCGGAAAAGGACAGGGGATCTACGAGCAGTACTTC.

V is TRBV5-1 and J is TRBJ2-7, with TRBD1 as a possible D gene (6 bases). The CDR3 has 14 residues. Trimming removed 0 bases at V and 1 base at J, with 8 bases between. CDR1 and CDR2 from the germline V gene are SGHRS and YFSETQ. The chain's CDR3 is CASSLAGQSYEQYF. As DNA, the CDR3 is TGCGCCAGCAGCTTGGCAGGACAGTCCTACGAGCAGTACTTC.

The genes are TRBV3-1 (or the pseudogene TRBV3-2) and TRBJ2-7; 7 nucleotides agree with TRBD1. Losses at the gene ends were 2 bases for V and 1 base for J; bases not matched to a gene: 2. The CDR3 spans 14 residues. CDR1 and CDR2 from the germline V gene are LGHDT and YNNKEL (reference sequence). The CDR3 DNA follows: TGTGCCAGCAGCCAAACAGGGGTTTCCTACGAGCAGTACTTC. Amino acids: CASSQTGVSYEQYF.

The chain joins TRBV11-2 to TRBJ2-5; D is ambiguous. The CDR3 is 15 residues long. CDR1 is SGHAT, CDR2 FQNNGV, per germline. The V gene lost 3 bases and the J gene lost 1 base, with 12 bases spanning the gap. The CDR3 sequence is CASSLRSIPQETQYF. CDR3 nucleotide sequence: TGTGCCAGCAGCTTGCGCTCAATTCCCCAAGAGACCCAGTACTTC.

This chain uses TRBV25-1 with TRBJ2-5; D is possibly TRBD1 (5 bases). Germline V CDR1 and CDR2: MGHDK, SYGVNS. This CDR3 is 15 amino acids long. V lost 3 bases, J lost 1 base, and 12 bases lay in between. The CDR3 loop is CASSEGRAAQETQYF. The CDR3 DNA is TGTGCCAGCAGTGAGGGCAGGGCGGCCCAAGAGACCCAGTACTTC. The whole variable domain, filled in from reference TRBV25-1 and TRBJ2-5, reads EADIYQTPRYLVIGTGKKITLECSQTMGHDKMYWYQQDPGMELHLIHYSYGVNSTEKGDLSSESTVSRIRTEHFPLTLESARPSHTSQYLCASSEGRAAQETQYFGPGTRLLVL.

The J gene is TRBJ1-5, the V gene TRBV4-1; the match to TRBD1 covers 9 bases. Germline V gene data show CDR1 as MGHRA and CDR2 as YSYEKL. The CDR3 sequence is 17 residues long. The V gene end was trimmed by 3 bases and the J gene end by 5 bases; junction bases not matched to a gene: 11. CDR3 DNA sequence: TGCGCCAGCAGCCAGGGACAGGGTGGGGGCAGAGATCAGCCCCAGCATTTT. It is translated as CASSQGQGGGRDQPQHF.

The V and J genes are TRBV10-1 and TRBJ2-1; TRBD1 aligns across 9 bases. The length of the CDR3 is 16 residues. The V and J ends lost 0 bases and 7 bases, in that order; junction bases with no gene match: 7. Germline V gene data show CDR1 as WNHNN and CDR2 as SYGVQD (reference sequence). The CDR3 reads CASSESFGTGKNEQFF. The CDR3 DNA reads as TGCGCCAGCAGTGAGTCTTTCGGGACAGGGAAGAATGAGCAGTTCTTC.

V and J are TRBV3-1 (or the pseudogene TRBV3-2) and TRBJ2-5, with 7 bases that match TRBD2. There are 16 residues in the CDR3. Per the germline V gene, CDR1 is LGHDT and CDR2 is YNNKEL (reference sequence). The V segment lost 0 bases and the J segment 5 bases; nucleotides outside the gene matches: 9. In nucleotides, the CDR3 is TGTGCCAGCAGCCAAGATCAGGTGGGAGGGCCCGAGACCCAGTACTTC. Translation gives CASSQDQVGGPETQYF.

The chain joins TRBV20-1 to TRBJ2-7, with D possibly matching TRBD2 (6 bases). There are 14 residues in the CDR3. Trimming shortened V by 3 bases and J by 3 bases, and 15 bases separated the two germline ends. The germline V gene encodes CDR1 DFQATT and CDR2 SNEGSKA (reference sequence). DNA for the CDR3: TGCAGTGCTAGTTATATAGCGGTCAGCTACGAGCAGTACTTC. It translates to CSASYIAVSYEQYF.

The V and J genes are TRBV4-2 and TRBJ2-3, with 12 bases lining up with TRBD2. V lost 0 bases to trimming and J lost 0 bases; unmatched junction nucleotides: 16. The CDR3 runs to 22 residues. CDR1 and CDR2 (germline): LGHNA, YNFKEQ. CDR3 nucleotides: TGTGCCAGCAGCCAAGAACCCTCTAGCGGGAGGGTGATTCGTACTAGCACAGATACGCAGTATTTT. Amino acids: CASSQEPSSGRVIRTSTDTQYF.

This chain links TRBV10-3 with TRBJ1-3, with TRBD1 identical over 7 bases. Germline CDR1 and CDR2: ENHRY and SYGVKD. J was trimmed by 0 bases and V by 6 bases; bases with no gene match: 8. CDR3 length: 16 residues. The DNA of the CDR3 is TGTGCCATCAGACAACCTCCAGGGGGCTCTGGAAACACCATATATTTT. It is translated as CAIRQPPGGSGNTIYF.

The J gene is TRBJ2-7, the V gene TRBV28; D not resolved. The V end lost 5 bases, the J end lost 1 base, and 12 bases lay between the germline ends. CDR3 size: 14 residues. Germline V gene sequence: CDR1 MDHEN, CDR2 SYDVKM. The CDR3 here is CASSPSSGSYEQYF. Written as DNA, the CDR3 is TGTGCCAGCAGTCCTTCCTCCGGGTCCTACGAGCAGTACTTC.

The CDR3 region is CASSSPGGRTDTQYF. In DNA, the CDR3 is TGTGCCAGCAGCTCCCCAGGGGGACGCACAGATACGCAGTATTTT. This chain joins TRBV5-4 and TRBJ2-3; 7 bases align to TRBD1. This CDR3 is 15 amino acids long. The V segment lost 3 bases and the J segment 1 base; nucleotides outside the gene matches: 5. CDR1 and CDR2 from the germline V gene are SGHNT and YYREEE (reference sequence).

The chain couples TRBV7-3 to TRBJ1-5, with 8 bases matching TRBD1. The V gene's germline CDR1 is SGHTA and CDR2 FQGTGA. With 8 bases clipped from V and 4 bases from J, the junction kept 4 bases outside the gene matches. The CDR3 sequence is 13 residues long. CDR3 in DNA: TGTGCCAGCTCAGGGGGCCCGAATCAGCCCCAGCATTTT. Translation gives CASSGGPNQPQHF.

This chain uses TRBV7-8 with TRBJ2-7; D uncertain. V was cut by 5 bases and J by 0 bases, with 8 bases left in between. The germline gives CDR1 SGHVS, CDR2 FQNEAQ. This CDR3 contains 13 residues. CDR3 nucleotide sequence: TGTGCCAGCAGCCCCGACTTCTCCTACGAGCAGTACTTC. This translates into CASSPDFSYEQYF.

This clone was counted once. The identical CDR3 is also encoded by other nucleotide sequences in the sample. This chain connects TRBV19 to TRBJ1-1; possibly TRBD1 for D (6 bases). This CDR3 contains 13 residues. V lost 2 bases and J 6 bases, leaving 10 bases between the germline ends. CDR1 LNHDA and CDR2 SQIVND come from the germline V gene (reference sequence). The CDR3 DNA reads as TGTGCCAGTAGTATAAATCGACAGGCTGAAGCTTTCTTT. It encodes CASSINRQAEAFF.

This chain uses TRBV7-9 with TRBJ1-4; no clear D. CDR3 length: 13 residues. Trimming removed 2 bases from V and 12 bases from J, with 13 bases in between. The germline V gene has CDR1 SEHNR and CDR2 FQNEAQ (reference sequence). CDR3 sequence (DNA): TGTGCCAGCAGCTTACCCCGGTCTCTTCAACTGTTTTTT. It yields the protein CASSLPRSLQLFF. The variable domain in full, with the rest retrieved from reference TRBV7-9 and TRBJ1-4, is DTGVSQNPRHKITKRGQNVTFRCDPISEHNRLYWYRQTLGQGPEFLTYFQNEAQLEKSRLLSDRFSAERPKGSFSTLEIQRTEQGDSAMYLCASSLPRSLQLFFGSGTQLSVL.

The rearrangement joins TRBV7-2 to TRBJ1-5; D is perhaps TRBD1 (5 bases). Germline V CDR1 and CDR2: SGHTA, FQGNSA. V lost 2 bases and J lost 6, with 11 bases in between. The CDR3 has 14 amino acids. CDR3 region: CASSLSGAVQPQHF. CDR3 coding DNA: TGTGCCAGCAGCTTAAGTGGGGCTGTTCAGCCCCAGCATTTT.

The CDR3 nucleotides read TGTGCCAGCTCCCCCCTCAGGCGGGGCCGCACAGATACGCAGTATTTT. This codes for CASSPLRRGRTDTQYF. V usage is TRBV18 and J usage is TRBJ2-3, with D perhaps matching TRBD2 (6 bases). This CDR3 region has 16 residues. The V gene lost 6 bases and the J gene lost 1 base, with 17 bases spanning the gap. CDR1 is KGHSH, CDR2 LQKENI, per germline.

The chain recombines TRBV29-1 with TRBJ2-1, with D tentatively TRBD2 (11 bases). The V end was cut by 7 bases, the J end by 7 bases, with 20 bases between. The CDR3 extends over 14 amino acids. CDR1 and CDR2 from the germline V gene are SQVTM and ANQGSEA. The CDR3 DNA follows: TGCAGCGGGGGACTAGCGGACAGGGGGAATGAGCAGTTCTTC. Amino acids: CSGGLADRGNEQFF.

This clone was counted a few times. The genes are TRBV9 and TRBJ2-3; 12 positions match TRBD2. V lost 0 bases, J lost 2 bases, and 4 bases stayed unmatched. This CDR3 is 17 amino acids long. CDR1 is SGDLS and CDR2 is YYNGEE in the germline V gene. The CDR3 coding sequence is TGTGCCAGCAGCGTAGAGGCTAGCGGGAGGGTCACAGATACGCAGTATTTT. This gives the protein CASSVEASGRVTDTQYF.

This chain links TRBV7-9 with TRBJ1-1; TRBD1 agrees at 8 bases. Germline assignment: CDR1 SEHNR and CDR2 FQNEAQ (reference sequence). V lost 5 bases and J lost 1; bases outside the gene matches: 3. This CDR3 has 14 amino acids. The CDR3 protein is CASSPGQANTEAFF. CDR3 DNA: TGTGCCAGCAGCCCGGGACAGGCGAACACTGAAGCTTTCTTT.

The gene calls are TRBV19 and TRBJ2-1, with 11 bases aligning to TRBD1. Per germline, CDR1 LNHDA and CDR2 SQIVND (reference sequence). Trimming cost V 5 bases and J 7 bases; bases outside gene matches: 7. The CDR3 length is 15 residues. This CDR3 reads CASSSRDRGKNEQFF. The CDR3 DNA is TGTGCCAGTAGTTCAAGGGACAGGGGGAAGAATGAGCAGTTCTTC.

The chain carries TRBV19 and TRBJ2-5, with D possibly being TRBD1 (5 bases). The CDR3 covers 15 residues. CDR1 and CDR2 from the germline V gene are LNHDA and SQIVND (reference sequence). Between the trimmed V and J ends, which lost 4 bases and 2 bases, there was a span of 14 bases. The CDR3: CASSRLTGKQETQYF. CDR3 DNA sequence: TGTGCCAGTAGTAGGTTAACAGGAAAACAAGAGACCCAGTACTTC. Using reference TRBV19 and TRBJ2-5 for the parts outside the CDR3, the full variable domain is DGGITQSPKYLFRKEGQNVTLSCEQNLNHDAMYWYRQDPGQGLRLIYYSQIVNDFQKGDIAEGYSVSREKKESFPLTVTSAQKNPTAFYLCASSRLTGKQETQYFGPGTRLLVL.

The chain uses TRBV28 and TRBJ1-2, with D unresolved. CDR1 is MDHEN, CDR2 SYDVKM, per germline. V was pared by 10 bases and J by 3 bases, with 24 bases between. The CDR3 spans 16 residues. The CDR3 bases are TGTGCCACCACCGGGTTCGCCCTCCCGCCGGACTATGGCTACACCTTC. Its translation is CATTGFALPPDYGYTF.

The chain recombines TRBV19 with TRBJ1-2, with D possibly being TRBD1 (5 bases). CDR3 length equals 14 residues. CDR1 and CDR2 (germline): LNHDA, SQIVND (reference sequence). Between the trimmed V and J ends, which lost 3 bases and 7 bases, there was a span of 15 bases. DNA of the CDR3: TGTGCCAGTAGTATTGTCTTGGGAGGGGCTGGCTACACCTTC. Amino acid sequence: CASSIVLGGAGYTF.

The chain employs TRBV5-1 and TRBJ2-3; 10 bases match TRBD2. The V and J ends lost 7 bases and 1 base, in that order; junction bases with no gene match: 6. This CDR3 has 15 residues. Germline V CDR1 and CDR2: SGHRS, YFSETQ. The CDR3 protein is CASRPSGSRTDTQYF. CDR3 nucleotides: TGCGCCAGCCGACCTAGCGGGAGTCGCACAGATACGCAGTATTTT.

The gene calls are TRBV6-1 and TRBJ1-5; a weak D match, TRBD1 (6 bases). The CDR3 covers 15 residues. Trimming pared 0 bases from V and 5 bases from J, leaving 11 bases between. Germline V lookup: CDR1 MNHNS, CDR2 SASEGT. In DNA, the CDR3 is TGTGCCAGCAGTGAAGCTCATACAGGGTATCAGCCCCAGCATTTT. This sequence encodes CASSEAHTGYQPQHF.

V gene TRBV27 combines with J gene TRBJ2-1, with 9 positions matching TRBD1. V shed 7 bases and J 7 bases; nucleotides not matched to a gene: 14. Per germline, CDR1 MNHEY and CDR2 SMNVEV (reference sequence). The CDR3 contains 16 residues. The CDR3 sequence: CASNKAGTGNRNEQFF. CDR3 DNA: TGTGCCAGCAACAAAGCCGGGACAGGGAACAGGAATGAGCAGTTCTTC.